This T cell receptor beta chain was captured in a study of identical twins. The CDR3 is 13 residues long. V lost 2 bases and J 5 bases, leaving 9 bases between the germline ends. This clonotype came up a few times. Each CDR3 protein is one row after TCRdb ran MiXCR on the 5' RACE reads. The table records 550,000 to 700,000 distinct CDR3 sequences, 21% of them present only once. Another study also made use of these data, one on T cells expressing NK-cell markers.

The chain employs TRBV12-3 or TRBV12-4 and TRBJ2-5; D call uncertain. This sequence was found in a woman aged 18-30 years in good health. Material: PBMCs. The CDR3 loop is CASSLLYSETQYF. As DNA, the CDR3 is TGTGCCAGCAGTTTATTGTATTCGGAGACCCAGTACTTC.